Below, 28 T cell receptor beta chains from the same sample are listed, as sequenced in a study of Graves' ophthalmopathy and Graves' hyperthyroidism. The study amplified TCR beta CDR3 regions using RNA transcripts. An initial RT-PCR round employing HTBI primers preceded a second-round multiplex PCR. TCRdb re-called the multiplex PCR reads through MiXCR, storing one row per CDR3 protein. Seen here are a few hundred thousand distinct CDR3 sequences, approximately 20% observed once, and the top ten hold around 1.5%. The sequencing sample was made of peripheral blood. Source of these receptors: a woman younger than 30 with Graves' ophthalmopathy.

This chain connects TRBV12-3 or TRBV12-4 to TRBJ1-6; TRBD1 agrees at 9 bases. V dropped 6 bases and J dropped 10; count of bases not matched to a gene: 4. This CDR3 comprises 13 residues. CDR3 protein: CASSRDRESPLHF. The CDR3 DNA follows: TGTGCCAGCAGCCGGGACAGGGAATCACCCCTCCACTTT.

This clonotype was picked up many times. The chain recombines TRBV27 with TRBJ1-2, with D possibly matching TRBD1 (6 bases). This CDR3 region has 14 residues. CDR1 and CDR2 from the germline V gene are MNHEY and SMNVEV (reference sequence). V was trimmed by 3 bases and J by 4 bases, leaving 12 bases between them. The CDR3 here is CASSLRGAGYGYTF. The CDR3 coding sequence is TGTGCCAGCAGTTTGAGGGGGGCCGGCTATGGCTACACCTTC.

Many counts were recorded for this clonotype. V is TRBV20-1 and J is TRBJ1-5; D is possibly TRBD1 (6 bases). This CDR3 region has 12 residues. Germline assignment: CDR1 DFQATT and CDR2 SNEGSKA (reference sequence). Trimming removed 3 bases from V and 7 bases from J, with 10 bases in between. The CDR3 is CSASSGDQPQHF. The CDR3 DNA reads TGCAGTGCTAGTTCAGGGGACCAGCCCCAGCATTTT.

The rearrangement links TRBV14 to TRBJ1-2, with TRBD1 matching 8 bases. This CDR3 spans 16 amino acids. Losses at the gene ends were 4 bases for V and 10 bases for J; bases not matched to a gene: 17. CDR1 SGHDN and CDR2 FVKESK come from the germline V gene. Here the CDR3 DNA reads TGTGCCAGCAGCCCCCAACGGACAGGGCTAAAGGATGCCTACACCTTC. It encodes CASSPQRTGLKDAYTF.

This clonotype was counted at least ten times. The V gene is TRBV7-2, the J gene TRBJ2-7; TRBD2 agrees at 10 bases. Per germline, CDR1 SGHTA and CDR2 FQGNSA. V lost 2 bases and J lost 3; bases outside the gene matches: 4. The CDR3 loop spans 15 amino acids. The CDR3 DNA reads as TGTGCCAGCAGCTTACTAGCGGGAGATAACTACGAGCAGTACTTC. Its protein is CASSLLAGDNYEQYF.

In this sample, this clonotype turned up many times. J is TRBJ1-5 and V is TRBV30; no clear D gene. Looked up from germline, CDR1 is GTSNPN and CDR2 is SVGIG (reference sequence). This CDR3 comprises 14 residues. Trimming left V 1 base short and J 6 bases short, with 13 bases between. This CDR3 is CAWSDQVTVQPQHF. The DNA of the CDR3 is TGTGCCTGGAGTGATCAGGTTACAGTTCAGCCCCAGCATTTT.

This clonotype was detected only once. This chain connects TRBV28 to TRBJ2-5; TRBD2 agrees at 7 bases. V shed 6 bases, J shed 5 bases, and the junction held 12 bases outside the gene matches. The V gene's germline CDR1 is MDHEN and CDR2 SYDVKM. The CDR3 has 15 amino acids. The CDR3 nucleotides are TGTGCCAGCAGACCCGAGCGGGAAGGGTTGGAGACCCAGTACTTC. It is translated as CASRPEREGLETQYF.

This clonotype was observed at least ten times. The rearrangement joins TRBV6-5 to TRBJ2-7, with 7 bases matching TRBD2. J lost 3 bases, V lost 0 bases, and 8 bases had no gene match. The CDR3 spans 16 residues. Looked up from germline, CDR1 is MNHEY and CDR2 is SVGAGI. The CDR3 DNA reads TGTGCCAGCAGTTACTCGAGAGGTTCGGGGGGCTACGAGCAGTACTTC. Translating gives CASSYSRGSGGYEQYF.

This clonotype occurred many times. The V and J genes are TRBV28 and TRBJ1-3; possible D gene TRBD1, 5 bases. Germline assignment: CDR1 MDHEN and CDR2 SYDVKM. V was trimmed by 10 bases and J by 0 bases, leaving 22 bases between them. CDR3 length: 17 residues. This CDR3 reads CATAAGGEVHSGNTIYF. CDR3 nucleotides: TGTGCCACAGCCGCGGGGGGGGAGGTACACTCTGGAAACACCATATATTTT. Full variable domain (rest looked up from reference TRBV28 and TRBJ1-3): DVKVTQSSRYLVKRTGEKVFLECVQDMDHENMFWYRQDPGLGLRLIYFSYDVKMKEKGDIPEGYSVSREKKERFSLILESASTNQTSMYLCATAAGGEVHSGNTIYFGEGSWLTVV.

This clonotype was seen ten or more times. The rearrangement links TRBV30 to TRBJ1-1, with unresolved D. CDR1 GTSNPN and CDR2 SVGIG come from the germline V gene (reference sequence). CDR3 length equals 15 residues. Between the trimmed V and J ends, which lost 2 bases and 4 bases, there was a span of 17 bases. The CDR3 spells CAWSPYGRFGTEAFF. The CDR3 region has the DNA TGTGCCTGGAGTCCATATGGACGGTTCGGCACTGAAGCTTTCTTT.

Many counts were recorded for this clonotype. A clone one base away is much larger, so this may be a read error. The chain has TRBV6-2 or TRBV6-3 and TRBJ1-5, with TRBD1 identical over 7 bases. Germline CDR1 and CDR2: MNHEY and SVGEGT. The CDR3 length is 15 residues. CDR3 sequence reads: CVSSPGTVINQPQHF. DNA for the CDR3: TGTGTCAGCAGCCCTGGGACAGTCATCAATCAGCCCCAGCATTTT.

The chain has TRBV6-2 or TRBV6-3 and TRBJ2-4; TRBD2 aligns across 7 bases. The V and J ends lost 4 bases and 0 bases, in that order; junction bases with no gene match: 6. The V gene's germline CDR1 is MNHEY and CDR2 SVGEGT. This CDR3 contains 16 residues. The CDR3 DNA reads as TGTGCCAGCAGTTTTATAATAGCGGGAGCCAAAAACATTCAGTACTTC. Its translation: CASSFIIAGAKNIQYF.

There are many counts of this clonotype. The chain carries TRBV24-1 and TRBJ1-6; D uncertain. The CDR3 runs to 14 residues. The V gene lost 2 bases and the J gene lost 10 bases, with 11 bases spanning the gap. Germline CDR1 and CDR2: KGHDR and SFDVKD. This CDR3 reads CATSDSGVRSPLHF. As DNA, the CDR3 is TGTGCCACCAGTGATTCCGGGGTGAGATCACCCCTCCACTTT.

This chain uses TRBV7-9 with TRBJ1-1; D is unresolved. From germline, CDR1 is SEHNR and CDR2 FQNEAQ (reference sequence). V shed 2 bases and J shed 0 bases, with 7 bases lying between them. This CDR3 has 14 amino acids. CDR3 sequence reads: CASSLPILNTEAFF. CDR3 bases: TGTGCCAGCAGCTTACCCATACTGAACACTGAAGCTTTCTTT.

This clonotype was recorded many times. The chain couples TRBV11-2 to TRBJ1-6; perhaps TRBD1 as D (5 bases). V lost 2 bases, J lost 9 bases, and 14 bases lay in between. CDR1 is SGHAT and CDR2 is FQNNGV in the germline V gene. The CDR3 runs to 15 residues. CDR3 coding DNA: TGTGCCAGCAGCTTAAGACAGCAAATAATTTCACCCCTCCACTTT. This encodes CASSLRQQIISPLHF.

The V gene is TRBV7-8, the J gene TRBJ2-2, with 9 bases identical to TRBD2. The CDR3 extends over 18 amino acids. The V and J ends lost 8 bases and 1 base, in that order; junction bases with no gene match: 14. Germline loops: CDR1 SGHVS, CDR2 FQNEAQ. The CDR3 coding sequence is TGTGCCAGCGCTCTGGTTCGTAGCGGGAGAGGGAACACCGGGGAGCTGTTTTTT. As protein: CASALVRSGRGNTGELFF.

This clonotype was recorded at least ten times. The V call is TRBV6-1, the J call TRBJ1-3; tentatively, D is TRBD1 (5 bases). CDR1 is MNHNS, CDR2 SASEGT, per germline. V lost 3 bases, J lost 4 bases, and 10 bases lay in between. The CDR3 has 14 amino acids. The CDR3 nucleotides are TGTGCCAGCAGTGAGCAGGGTGGAGGAAACACCATATATTTT. Protein: CASSEQGGGNTIYF.

V is TRBV11-2 and J is TRBJ2-7; 12 nucleotides agree with TRBD1. V dropped 2 bases and J dropped 7; count of bases not matched to a gene: 9. The CDR3 loop spans 16 amino acids. Germline V lookup: CDR1 SGHAT, CDR2 FQNNGV. This chain's CDR3 is CASSLSPGQGAKEQYF. CDR3 in DNA: TGTGCCAGCAGCTTATCCCCGGGACAGGGGGCAAAAGAGCAGTACTTC. Drawing the rest from reference TRBV11-2 and TRBJ2-7, the complete variable domain is EAGVAQSPRYKIIEKRQSVAFWCNPISGHATLYWYQQILGQGPKLLIQFQNNGVVDDSQLPKDRFSAERLKGVDSTLKIQPAKLEDSAVYLCASSLSPGQGAKEQYFGPGTRLTVT.

This clonotype was recorded at least ten times. Here the CDR3 reads CASSLGADRYTEAFF. CDR3 DNA: TGTGCCAGCAGCTTAGGGGCTGACAGATACACTGAAGCTTTCTTT. This chain connects TRBV7-2 to TRBJ1-1; D may be TRBD1 (5 bases). The CDR3 covers 15 residues. Trimming shortened V by 1 base and J by 3 bases, and 12 bases separated the two germline ends. CDR1 is SGHTA and CDR2 is FQGNSA in the germline V gene.

This chain connects TRBV6-1 to TRBJ2-7; unclear D gene. Germline values: CDR1 MNHNS, CDR2 SASEGT. This CDR3 has 12 amino acids. The V end lost 7 bases, the J end lost 3 bases, and 10 bases lay between the germline ends. CDR3: CASKLGDYEQYF. For the CDR3, the DNA is TGTGCCAGCAAACTTGGGGACTACGAGCAGTACTTC.

The chain couples TRBV6-1 to TRBJ1-6; D unresolved. CDR1 is MNHNS, CDR2 SASEGT, per germline. There are 17 residues in the CDR3. V was shortened by 2 bases and J by 9 bases, with 20 bases between the two germline ends. The CDR3 loop reads CASSEIGSGMRISPLHF. CDR3 nucleotides: TGTGCCAGCAGTGAAATCGGCAGCGGCATGCGGATTTCACCCCTCCACTTT.

This clonotype has a count of ten or more. This chain joins TRBV10-3 and TRBJ2-1; 13 bases agree with TRBD2. Germline loops: CDR1 ENHRY, CDR2 SYGVKD. With V trimmed by 0 bases and J by 7 bases, 0 bases remained unmatched. This CDR3 is built from 15 residues. CDR3 DNA: TGTGCCATCAGTGAGTCGACTAGCGGGGGGAATGAGCAGTTCTTC. Protein: CAISESTSGGNEQFF.

The V gene is TRBV9, the J gene TRBJ2-7, with 14 nucleotides matching TRBD2. The CDR3 is 15 amino acids. V trimming: 3 bases; J trimming: 2 bases; junction bases outside the gene matches: 1. Germline CDR1 is SGDLS and CDR2 is YYNGEE. CDR3 residues: CASSEGLAGAYEQYF. In nucleotides, the CDR3 is TGTGCCAGCAGCGAGGGACTAGCGGGAGCCTACGAGCAGTACTTC.

This clonotype has a count of ten or more. J is TRBJ2-7 and V is TRBV12-3 or TRBV12-4; D is perhaps TRBD2 (5 bases). The V and J ends lost 6 bases and 0 bases respectively, with 12 bases between them. This CDR3 is 14 amino acids long. CDR3 coding DNA: TGTGCCAGCAGAGAGAGGGAACTCTCCTACGAGCAGTACTTC. Its protein is CASRERELSYEQYF.

This clonotype was detected many times. The chain couples TRBV10-3 to TRBJ1-3; D is possibly TRBD1 (6 bases). The V end was cut by 7 bases, the J end by 2 bases, with 12 bases between. The germline gives CDR1 ENHRY, CDR2 SYGVKD. CDR3 length equals 14 residues. CDR3 sequence: CAIKTGNTGNTIYF. Written as DNA, the CDR3 is TGTGCCATCAAAACAGGGAACACTGGAAACACCATATATTTT.

Ten or more counts support this clonotype. Possible read error: a much larger clone is one base away. The rearrangement joins TRBV6-2 or TRBV6-3 to TRBJ1-2; D unclear. Germline V gene sequence: CDR1 MNHEY, CDR2 SVGEGT. This CDR3 has 14 amino acids. V was shortened by 6 bases and J by 4 bases, with 15 bases between the two germline ends. Written as DNA, the CDR3 is TGTGCCAGCAGAAGGGAGGTTCCCGCCTATGGCTACACCTTC. It yields the protein CASRREVPAYGYTF.

This clonotype has only a few counts. This rearrangement joins TRBV6-5 to TRBJ1-2, with D possibly TRBD1 on 6 matching bases. The germline V gene has CDR1 MNHEY and CDR2 SVGAGI. The CDR3 has 13 amino acids. V lost 2 bases and J 8 bases, leaving 12 bases between the germline ends. The CDR3 region has the DNA TGTGCCAGCAGTTACACCCAGGGGATGGGCTACACCTTC. Amino acid sequence: CASSYTQGMGYTF.

This sequence joins TRBV20-1 and TRBJ2-5, with TRBD1 identical over 9 bases. CDR1 and CDR2 (germline): DFQATT, SNEGSKA (reference sequence). This CDR3 has 13 residues. The CDR3 loop reads CSVGTGRFETQYF. For the CDR3, the DNA is TGCAGCGTTGGGACAGGGCGGTTTGAGACCCAGTACTTC.